One and the same sample provided the 20 T cell receptor beta chains below, sequenced in a study of blood T cell repertoires in COVID-19 (dated by TCRdb to 2019 to 2021). Libraries were built with the immunoSEQ multiplex PCR assay. The table comes from immuneACCESS by way of TCRdb, which keeps in-frame sequences with V and J called. Part of the clones is missing from these tables; in studies checked, under half for an unresolved V gene and the rest for unknown reasons. In all, the sample holds 300,000 to 400,000 clones, and approximately 84% of those were seen once. More than 0.9% of the sample comes from the top ten. The sample consisted of PBMCs or T cells enriched from blood (not recorded which). The receptors were gathered from a woman under 40 who had recovered from COVID-19.

The chain carries TRBV19 and TRBJ2-2; D is perhaps TRBD1 (5 bases). Trimming cost V 6 bases and J 0 bases, with 14 bases left between them. Germline CDR1 LNHDA, CDR2 SQIVND (reference sequence). CDR3 length equals 16 residues. The CDR3 DNA reads TGTGCCAGTAGAATCCGACAGAATACGAACACCGGGGAGCTGTTTTTT. Translating it yields CASRIRQNTNTGELFF.

This clone has ten or more counts. The chain employs TRBV9 and TRBJ2-7; a possible D gene is TRBD1 (6 bases). The CDR3 contains 13 residues. The V and J ends lost 0 bases and 2 bases respectively, with 6 bases between them. Per the germline V gene, CDR1 is SGDLS and CDR2 is YYNGEE. CDR3 DNA sequence: TGTGCCAGCAGCGTAGGGACAGCCTACGAGCAGTACTTC. Its protein is CASSVGTAYEQYF.

The chain couples TRBV4-3 to TRBJ1-1, with D tentatively TRBD1 (5 bases). The V and J ends lost 3 bases and 1 base respectively, with 15 bases between them. This CDR3 has 16 amino acids. Germline V gene data show CDR1 as LGHNA and CDR2 as YSLEER. CDR3 protein: CASSQLLRGTNTEAFF. CDR3 DNA: TGCGCCAGCAGCCAGCTGCTTCGGGGGACGAACACTGAAGCTTTCTTT.

The J gene is TRBJ1-3, the V gene TRBV5-1; D remains ambiguous. Germline CDR1 reads SGHRS; CDR2 reads YFSETQ. This CDR3 is 14 amino acids long. Trimming cost V 5 bases and J 2 bases, with 11 bases left between them. The CDR3 is CASSREGTGNTIYF. DNA for the CDR3: TGCGCCAGCAGTCGGGAGGGAACTGGAAACACCATATATTTT.

The chain is built from TRBV13 and TRBJ2-7; possible D gene TRBD1, 6 bases. In germline, CDR1 is PRHDT, CDR2 FYEKMQ (reference sequence). The CDR3 is made up of 14 amino acids. V dropped 2 bases and J dropped 3 bases, with 11 bases sitting between them. CDR3 region: CASSLSGALYEQYF. The CDR3 DNA reads as TGTGCCAGCAGCTTATCAGGGGCACTCTACGAGCAGTACTTC.

Only a few counts were recorded for this clone. This sequence joins TRBV15 and TRBJ1-2, with a weak D call TRBD1 (5 bases). CDR1 and CDR2 from the germline V gene are LNHNV and YYDKDF (reference sequence). This CDR3 region has 15 residues. The germline V and J ends were trimmed by 6 bases and 5 bases, with 19 bases remaining between them. CDR3 sequence (DNA): TGTGCCACCAGTGACAATGACAGAAGAATTTATGGCTACACCTTC. This translates into CATSDNDRRIYGYTF.

This clone was seen a few times. This chain links TRBV5-1 with TRBJ2-7; no reliable D call. Between the trimmed V and J ends, which lost 0 bases and 7 bases, there was a span of 8 bases. The germline CDR1 and CDR2 sequences are SGHRS and YFSETQ. This CDR3 has 12 residues. CDR3 sequence: CASSLGGGEQYF. In DNA, the CDR3 is TGCGCCAGCAGCTTGGGAGGTGGGGAGCAGTACTTC.

This clone appeared a single time. The chain has TRBV9 and TRBJ1-1; 9 bases match TRBD1. The V gene's germline CDR1 is SGDLS and CDR2 YYNGEE. V shed 0 bases and J 1 base; nucleotides not matched to a gene: 4. The CDR3 is 16 residues long. CDR3 residues: CASSVVDRGENTEAFF. The CDR3 nucleotides are TGTGCCAGCAGCGTAGTTGACAGGGGGGAGAACACTGAAGCTTTCTTT.

CDR3 amino acids: CASRGTSGSPLHF. CDR3 DNA sequence: TGCGCCAGCAGGGGGACATCGGGTTCACCCCTCCACTTT. J is TRBJ1-6 and V is TRBV10-2; maybe TRBD1 (6 bases). The CDR3 has 13 residues. Germline loops: CDR1 WSHSY, CDR2 SAAADI. Trimming took off 6 bases at V and 9 bases at J, with 12 bases between the two ends.

The chain has TRBV5-1 and TRBJ2-1; tentative D call: TRBD2 (5 bases). This CDR3 has 14 amino acids. The V gene lost 5 bases and the J gene lost 8 bases, with 17 bases spanning the gap. Germline values: CDR1 SGHRS, CDR2 YFSETQ. As DNA, the CDR3 is TGCGCCAGCAGTGTTAGGGCGTCGCGGGATGAGCAGTTCTTC. Its protein product is CASSVRASRDEQFF.

This rearrangement joins TRBV7-9 to TRBJ1-2; tentatively, D is TRBD1 (5 bases). Germline assignment: CDR1 SEHNR and CDR2 FQNEAQ (reference sequence). The CDR3 is 10 amino acids. V lost 8 bases and J lost 7, with 8 bases in between. CDR3 protein: CASAGVGYTF. The CDR3, as DNA: TGTGCCAGCGCGGGGGTTGGCTACACCTTC. Looking up the rest from reference TRBV7-9 and TRBJ1-2 gives the full variable domain: DTGVSQNPRHKITKRGQNVTFRCDPISEHNRLYWYRQTLGQGPEFLTYFQNEAQLEKSRLLSDRFSAERPKGSFSTLEIQRTEQGDSAMYLCASAGVGYTFGSGTRLTVV.

The V gene is TRBV14, the J gene TRBJ2-5, with D hard to call. The germline V and J ends were trimmed by 5 bases and 1 base, with 8 bases remaining between them. The CDR3 loop spans 13 amino acids. Germline loops: CDR1 SGHDN, CDR2 FVKESK. This chain's CDR3 is CASSAPGQETQYF. CDR3 bases: TGTGCCAGCAGCGCACCAGGCCAAGAGACCCAGTACTTC.

CDR3 DNA: TGTGCCAGCAGCCACGAGGATCAGCCCCAGCATTTT. Its protein product is CASSHEDQPQHF. This sequence joins TRBV3-1 (or the pseudogene TRBV3-2) and TRBJ1-5; D gene ambiguous. The CDR3 has 12 amino acids. The germline V gene has CDR1 LGHDT and CDR2 YNNKEL (reference sequence). Trimming shortened V by 3 bases and J by 5 bases, and 5 bases separated the two germline ends.

This clone has a handful of counts. The rearrangement joins TRBV27 to TRBJ1-2, with unresolved D. Germline lookup yields CDR1 MNHEY and CDR2 SMNVEV (reference sequence). The CDR3 length is 15 residues. The V end was cut by 3 bases, the J end by 4 bases, with 15 bases between. The CDR3, as DNA: TGTGCCAGCAGTTTGTCCAGACTGAACCCCTATGGCTACACCTTC. Translation gives CASSLSRLNPYGYTF.

The gene calls are TRBV5-1 and TRBJ2-2, with TRBD2 as a possible D gene (5 bases). This CDR3 region has 13 residues. V shed 7 bases and J shed 3 bases, with 10 bases lying between them. From germline, CDR1 is SGHRS and CDR2 YFSETQ. CDR3 protein: CASAMEDTGELFF. DNA for the CDR3: TGCGCCAGCGCAATGGAGGACACCGGGGAGCTGTTTTTT.

The chain links TRBV3-1 (or the pseudogene TRBV3-2) to TRBJ2-2; 9 bases align to TRBD1. The CDR3 covers 15 residues. Per the germline V gene, CDR1 is LGHDT and CDR2 is YNNKEL (reference sequence). J gave up 5 bases and V 2 bases, and 3 bases lay outside the gene matches. Written as DNA, the CDR3 is TGTGCCAGCAGCCAACAGACAGGGGGTACCGGGGAGCTGTTTTTT. It yields the protein CASSQQTGGTGELFF.

The V call is TRBV27, the J call TRBJ1-1; unclear D gene. V was clipped by 5 bases and J by 8 bases, with 24 bases between them. Germline values: CDR1 MNHEY, CDR2 SMNVEV (reference sequence). The CDR3 is 16 amino acids. The CDR3 DNA follows: TGTGCCAGCAGTCCGGCCCCCCGACTCATAACATGGGAAGCTTTCTTT. Protein sequence: CASSPAPRLITWEAFF.

This sequence joins TRBV10-3 and TRBJ1-2; 10 bases match TRBD1. This CDR3 comprises 13 residues. Germline V gene data show CDR1 as ENHRY and CDR2 as SYGVKD. The J segment lost 3 bases and the V segment lost 7 bases, leaving 2 bases of the junction unmatched. This CDR3 reads CAINGQGDYGYTF. CDR3 sequence (DNA): TGTGCCATCAACGGACAGGGGGACTATGGCTACACCTTC.

With regard to this clone: This sample also contains other DNA sequences that code for the same CDR3. The chain uses TRBV28 and TRBJ1-2, with D possibly being TRBD1 (5 bases). CDR3 size: 13 residues. From germline, CDR1 is MDHEN and CDR2 SYDVKM. Between the trimmed V and J ends, which lost 6 bases and 6 bases, there was a span of 14 bases. The CDR3 nucleotides read TGTGCCAGCAGCCCCGACAGAGTCAATGGCTACACCTTC. It is translated as CASSPDRVNGYTF.

CDR3 sequence reads: CASSESIGGDTQYF. The CDR3 DNA follows: TGTGCCAGCAGTGAATCCATCGGGGGAGATACGCAGTATTTT. This rearrangement joins TRBV25-1 to TRBJ2-3, with D possibly being TRBD2 (6 bases). The CDR3 length is 14 residues. Trimming removed 1 base at V and 5 bases at J, with 10 bases between. Looked up from germline, CDR1 is MGHDK and CDR2 is SYGVNS.